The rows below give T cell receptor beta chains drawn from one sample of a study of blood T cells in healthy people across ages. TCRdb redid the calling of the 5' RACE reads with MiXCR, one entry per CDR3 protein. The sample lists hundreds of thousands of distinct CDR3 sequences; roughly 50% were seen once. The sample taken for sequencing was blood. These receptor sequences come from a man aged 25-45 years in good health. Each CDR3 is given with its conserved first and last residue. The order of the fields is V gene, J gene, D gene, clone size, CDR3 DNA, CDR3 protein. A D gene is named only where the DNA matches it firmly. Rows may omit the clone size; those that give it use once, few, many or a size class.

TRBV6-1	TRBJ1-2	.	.	TGTGCCAGCAGTGAAGTCGGGGGCATGGATGGCTACACCTTC	CASSEVGGMDGYTF
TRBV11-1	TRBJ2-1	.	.	TGTGCCAGCAGCTTAAATACGGGAGTAATAACAAATGAGCAGTTCTTC	CASSLNTGVITNEQFF
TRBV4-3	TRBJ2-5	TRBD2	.	TGCGCCAGCAGCCAAGAAACCGGGACTAATCAAGAGACCCAGTACTTC	CASSQETGTNQETQYF
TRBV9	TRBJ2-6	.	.	TGTGCCAGCAGCGCCGCAGGGGTTGGGGCCAACGTCCTGACTTTC	CASSAAGVGANVLTF
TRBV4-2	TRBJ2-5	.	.	TGTGCCAGCAGCCCCACGCCGTCCCAAGAGACCCAGTACTTC	CASSPTPSQETQYF
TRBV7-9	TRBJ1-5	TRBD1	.	TGTGCCAGCAGCAGCCAGGGGGCGGAGCAGCCCCAGCATTTT	CASSSQGAEQPQHF
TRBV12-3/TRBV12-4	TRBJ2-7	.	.	TGTGCCAGCAGCGTCCAGGGGCTTATCGAGCAGTACTTC	CASSVQGLIEQYF
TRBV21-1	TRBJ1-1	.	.	TGTGCCAGCAGCGGGGACAGGGGGGCGAACACTGAAGCTTTCTTT	CASSGDRGANTEAFF
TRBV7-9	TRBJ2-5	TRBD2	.	TGTGCCAGCAGCTCGAGCGGGGTTGAGACCCAGTACTTC	CASSSSGVETQYF
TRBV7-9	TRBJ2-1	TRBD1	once	TGTGCCAGCAGCTTAGCAGAGGACAGGGTCTTTCGGCAGTTCTTC	CASSLAEDRVFRQFF
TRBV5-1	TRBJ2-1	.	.	TGCGCCAGCAGCTTGGCGCAAGGAACCCAACGCGAACAGTTCTTC	CASSLAQGTQREQFF
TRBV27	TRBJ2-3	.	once	TGTGCCAGCAGTACCACTTGGGACACAAGGACGCAGTATTTT	CASSTTWDTRTQYF
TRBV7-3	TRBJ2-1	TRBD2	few	TGTGCCAGCAGCTCAAAGAGGCGAGCGGGAGACTTTACCTACAATGAGCAGTTCTTC	CASSSKRRAGDFTYNEQFF
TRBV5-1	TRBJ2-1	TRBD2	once	TGCGCCAGCAGCGTGGACGCTAGCGGGAGCAATGAGCAGTTCTTC	CASSVDASGSNEQFF
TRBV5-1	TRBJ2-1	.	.	TGCGCCAGCAGCTTGGAGCTGGCAGGAAGTCTGGGCAATGAGCAGTTCTTC	CASSLELAGSLGNEQFF
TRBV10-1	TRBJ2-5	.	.	TGCGCCAGCAGTGACCCTGCAGGACGGGAGACCCAGTACTTC	CASSDPAGRETQYF
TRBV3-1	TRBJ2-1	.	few	TGTGCCAGCAGCCAAGTCCCTAGCGCGGGAAACAATGAGCAGTTCTTC	CASSQVPSAGNNEQFF
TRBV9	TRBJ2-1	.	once	TGTGCCAGCAGCGTAGCGACACTCAATGAGCAGTTCTTC	CASSVATLNEQFF
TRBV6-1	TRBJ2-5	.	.	TGTGCCAGCAGTGTTTACTCCCCGACCCAGTACTTC	CASSVYSPTQYF
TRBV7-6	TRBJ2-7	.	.	TGTGCCAGCAGCTCTAAAATCGGCCTCCAGGGCCCAATTTACGAGCAGTACTTC	CASSSKIGLQGPIYEQYF
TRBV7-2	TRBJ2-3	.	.	TGTGCCAGCAGCTTCACTATCGGAGATACGCAGTATTTT	CASSFTIGDTQYF
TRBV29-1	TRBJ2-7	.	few	TGCAGCGTTGAAGAAGCAGCCTCCTACGAGCAGTACTTC	CSVEEAASYEQYF